Sequencing of this T cell receptor (beta chain) was carried out in a study of blood T cell repertoires in COVID-19. At the level of the study: PBMCs, B-cell-depleted T cells, or T cells provided the cDNA or gDNA that made up the material.

This CDR3 comprises 12 residues. Losses at the gene ends were 8 bases for V and 8 bases for J; bases not matched to a gene: 6. Using immunoSEQ multiplex PCR, the repertoire was profiled, and TCRdb retains in-frame clones only, with some absent. The sample lists 80,000 to 95,000 clones, around 82% occurring once. The origin of this receptor is a human donor in a cohort sampled during active COVID-19. The specimen was peripheral blood. The chain joins TRBV12-3 or TRBV12-4 to TRBJ1-2, with 9 bases lining up with TRBD1. The CDR3 region is CASARTGEGYTF. The CDR3 DNA follows: TGTGCCAGCGCCAGGACAGGGGAGGGCTACACCTTC.